One sample yielded the 19 T cell receptor beta chains listed below, sequenced in a study of circulating and synovial CD4+ cells in juvenile arthritis. The assay was immunoSEQ multiplex PCR, and TCRdb's table has in-frame clones only and misses some. The repertoire holds about 39,000 clones, over 85% seen once, with 0.7% in the top ten. Sequenced material: CD4+ T cells from blood. These receptors were collected from a human donor with juvenile idiopathic arthritis.

The chain is built from TRBV28 and TRBJ2-7, with D perhaps matching TRBD1 (6 bases). Germline-derived CDR1 and CDR2 are MDHEN and SYDVKM. V gave up 6 bases and J gave up 5 bases, with 23 bases separating them. The CDR3 loop spans 16 amino acids. CDR3 sequence reads: CASRSPRDIGADEQYF. Here the CDR3 DNA reads TGTGCCAGCAGAAGCCCTCGGGACATTGGTGCCGACGAGCAGTACTTC.

The rearrangement links TRBV12-5 to TRBJ2-3; 11 bases match TRBD2. The CDR3 runs to 15 residues. In germline, CDR1 is LGHNT, CDR2 FRNRAP. V lost 6 bases to trimming and J lost 1 base; unmatched junction nucleotides: 3. The CDR3, as DNA: TGTGCTAGTGGGGCGGGACTAGCGGGCACAGATACGCAGTATTTT. Amino acids: CASGAGLAGTDTQYF.

The rearrangement links TRBV5-6 to TRBJ1-5; D gene uncertain. CDR1 and CDR2 from the germline V gene are SGHDT and YYEEEE. The CDR3 contains 15 residues. Trimming took off 1 base at V and 1 base at J, with 9 bases between the two ends. The chain's CDR3 is CASSLSLGSNQPQHF. In DNA, the CDR3 is TGTGCCAGCAGCTTGAGCCTAGGCAGCAATCAGCCCCAGCATTTT.

This chain uses TRBV7-2 with TRBJ2-7; TRBD1 matches at 9 bases. CDR1 SGHTA and CDR2 FQGNSA come from the germline V gene. This CDR3 comprises 17 residues. Unmatched junction bases numbered 9, after V lost 3 bases and J lost 0 bases. In DNA, the CDR3 is TGTGCCAGCAGCTTGGGACAGGGCTTTTGGGGCTCCTACGAGCAGTACTTC. Translation: CASSLGQGFWGSYEQYF.

The chain is built from TRBV19 and TRBJ2-7; TRBD1 matches at 9 bases. Trimming took 5 bases from V and 0 from J; bases not matched to a gene: 2. The CDR3 has 14 amino acids. Germline V gene data show CDR1 as LNHDA and CDR2 as SQIVND (reference sequence). The CDR3: CASSRGQGSYEQYF. Here the CDR3 DNA reads TGTGCCAGTAGTCGGGGACAGGGCTCCTACGAGCAGTACTTC.

The rearrangement joins TRBV28 to TRBJ1-6, with 8 bases that match TRBD1. Germline trimming cut 5 bases from V and 10 bases from J; bases unmatched to any gene: 4. The V gene's germline CDR1 is MDHEN and CDR2 SYDVKM. The length of the CDR3 is 13 residues. Here the CDR3 reads CASSQGAESPLHF. CDR3 in DNA: TGTGCCAGCAGTCAGGGGGCTGAGTCACCCCTCCACTTT.

The chain joins TRBV5-4 to TRBJ2-1; 7 positions match TRBD1. The CDR3 contains 15 residues. Per the germline V gene, CDR1 is SGHNT and CDR2 is YYREEE (reference sequence). V lost 4 bases and J lost 4; bases outside the gene matches: 8. CDR3 loop: CASSRPGTVYNEQFF. The CDR3, as DNA: TGTGCCAGCAGCCGTCCCGGGACAGTATACAATGAGCAGTTCTTC.

V is TRBV10-3 and J is TRBJ1-1; 8 positions match TRBD1. The germline gives CDR1 ENHRY, CDR2 SYGVKD. The CDR3 covers 16 residues. The ends lost 0 bases at V and 3 bases at J; junction bases unmatched: 6. The CDR3 here is CAISESTDRVHTEAFF. CDR3 coding DNA: TGTGCCATCAGTGAGTCGACGGACAGGGTTCACACTGAAGCTTTCTTT.

This clone was recorded once. The chain employs TRBV19 and TRBJ2-7; tentative D call: TRBD2 (7 bases). The CDR3 runs to 15 residues. V was pared by 0 bases and J by 4 bases, with 13 bases between. The germline CDR1 and CDR2 sequences are LNHDA and SQIVND (reference sequence). Here the CDR3 reads CASSIEGGLWYEQYF. The CDR3 DNA reads TGTGCCAGTAGTATAGAGGGGGGGCTGTGGTACGAGCAGTACTTC.

The chain couples TRBV6-5 to TRBJ1-5; 10 bases align to TRBD1. CDR1 MNHEY and CDR2 SVGAGI come from the germline V gene. The CDR3 contains 14 residues. V dropped 7 bases and J dropped 5; count of bases not matched to a gene: 5. The CDR3 is CASTTGTGDQPQHF. CDR3 coding DNA: TGTGCCAGCACTACGGGGACAGGGGATCAGCCCCAGCATTTT.

The table lists this clone with a count of one. The chain joins TRBV25-1 to TRBJ2-2, with 8 bases aligning to TRBD1. This CDR3 region has 16 residues. V gave up 3 bases and J gave up 1 base; unmatched junction bases: 4. Germline values: CDR1 MGHDK, CDR2 SYGVNS. The CDR3 reads CASSDPGTGNTGELFF. The CDR3 DNA is TGTGCCAGCAGTGACCCCGGGACAGGGAACACCGGGGAGCTGTTTTTT.

V usage is TRBV5-1 and J usage is TRBJ2-7; TRBD1 matches at 9 bases. V shed 4 bases and J 1 base; nucleotides not matched to a gene: 6. The CDR3 is made up of 15 amino acids. Germline V lookup: CDR1 SGHRS, CDR2 YFSETQ. In DNA, the CDR3 is TGCGCCAGCAGCGGGGGGGACAGGGCATCCTACGAGCAGTACTTC. Its translation is CASSGGDRASYEQYF.

This clone was observed once. An end of the junction does not agree with germline; a read error may underlie this. Different DNA sequences within this sample yield the same CDR3. CDR3 loop: CASSVGGRDNSPLHF. As DNA, the CDR3 is TGTGCCAGCAGCGTAGGTGGGAGGGATAATTCCCCCCTCCACTTT. The rearrangement joins TRBV9 to TRBJ1-6, with no clear D. This CDR3 comprises 15 residues. The germline V gene has CDR1 SGDLS and CDR2 YYNGEE.

The J gene is TRBJ1-5, the V gene TRBV2, with a possible D match to TRBD1 (6 bases). V was clipped by 8 bases and J by 3 bases, with 11 bases between them. From germline, CDR1 is SNHLY and CDR2 FYNNEI. The CDR3 runs 13 residues. CDR3 sequence reads: CASESGVNQPQHF. CDR3 bases: TGTGCCAGCGAATCAGGGGTCAATCAGCCCCAGCATTTT.

The chain links TRBV5-6 to TRBJ1-1; a possible D gene is TRBD1 (5 bases). This CDR3 is built from 16 residues. CDR1 and CDR2 from the germline V gene are SGHDT and YYEEEE. V gave up 1 base and J gave up 3 bases, with 16 bases separating them. The CDR3 DNA sequence: TGTGCCAGCAGCTTGCGGACCAGGATAGGGGACACTGAAGCTTTCTTT. It encodes CASSLRTRIGDTEAFF.

The chain joins TRBV9 to TRBJ2-3; D is unclear. CDR3 length: 13 amino acids. Trimming stripped 1 base from V and 3 bases from J, with 6 bases between. Germline assignment: CDR1 SGDLS and CDR2 YYNGEE. CDR3 sequence: CASSVLETDTQYF. The CDR3 coding sequence is TGTGCCAGCAGCGTATTAGAAACAGATACGCAGTATTTT. Combining the CDR3 with reference TRBV9 and TRBJ2-3 gives the whole variable domain DSGVTQTPKHLITATGQRVTLRCSPRSGDLSVYWYQQSLDQGLQFLIQYYNGEERAKGNILERFSAQQFPDLHSELNLSSLELGDSALYFCASSVLETDTQYFGPGTRLTVL.

The rearrangement uses TRBV10-1 and TRBJ1-1; D is unclear. CDR1 and CDR2 (germline): WNHNN, SYGVQD (reference sequence). The CDR3 has 14 residues. The V and J ends lost 0 bases and 2 bases respectively, with 7 bases between them. CDR3 loop: CASSESGGNTEAFF. CDR3 nucleotide sequence: TGCGCCAGCAGTGAGTCGGGAGGAAACACTGAAGCTTTCTTT.

The rearrangement uses TRBV9 and TRBJ2-5; 10 bases are a match to TRBD1. Losses at the gene ends were 0 bases for V and 4 bases for J; bases not matched to a gene: 6. Looked up from germline, CDR1 is SGDLS and CDR2 is YYNGEE. The CDR3 loop spans 16 amino acids. The CDR3, as DNA: TGTGCCAGCAGCGTAGGGCGGACAGGGGGTGGAGAGACCCAGTACTTC. Translation: CASSVGRTGGGETQYF. Together with reference TRBV9 and TRBJ2-5, the CDR3 gives the full variable domain: DSGVTQTPKHLITATGQRVTLRCSPRSGDLSVYWYQQSLDQGLQFLIQYYNGEERAKGNILERFSAQQFPDLHSELNLSSLELGDSALYFCASSVGRTGGGETQYFGPGTRLLVL.

CDR3: CASSQEPSRRGRGNYGYTF. CDR3 DNA sequence: TGCGCCAGCAGCCAAGAACCCTCCCGCAGGGGCAGGGGTAACTATGGCTACACCTTC. The chain employs TRBV4-3 and TRBJ1-2; maybe TRBD1 (6 bases). Per the germline V gene, CDR1 is LGHNA and CDR2 is YSLEER. V was cut by 0 bases and J by 1 base, with 21 bases left in between. The CDR3 is 19 residues long.